The rows below give T cell receptor beta chains drawn from one sample of a study of blood T cell repertoires in COVID-19. The table came from immunoSEQ multiplex PCR; TCRdb's copy has only in-frame clones and leaves some out. The sample holds around 140,000 clones, 87% seen once. Sequenced material: peripheral blood. These receptors originate from a woman in her forties or fifties with active or convalescent COVID-19. Each CDR3 is given with its conserved first and last residue. D genes are given only for firm matches. Some rows mark clone size as missing; the rest say once, few, many or name a class of expanded clone.

>TRBJ2-5|TRBV29-1|few|.
TGCAGCGGGGGAGGGGGCCGAGAGACCCAGTACTTC
CSGGGGRETQYF
>TRBJ1-2|TRBV19|.|.
TGTGCCAGTAGTACGGGCAGGGTGCATGGCTACACCTTC
CASSTGRVHGYTF
>TRBJ1-2|TRBV6-5|.|TRBD1
TGTGCCAGCGGGGACAGCGGAGCTAACTATGGCTACACCTTC
CASGDSGANYGYTF
>TRBJ1-1|TRBV18|.|.
TGTGCCAGCTCACTAAGTACAGGGAGTACTGAAGCTTTCTTT
CASSLSTGSTEAFF
>TRBJ1-2|TRBV25-1|.|.
TGTGCCAGCAGTGAATGGACAGATACTAACTATGGCTACACCTTC
CASSEWTDTNYGYTF
>TRBJ1-5|TRBV12-3/TRBV12-4|once|TRBD1
TGTGCCAGCAGCGGGACAGGGAATCAGCCCCAGCATTTT
CASSGTGNQPQHF
>TRBJ2-7|TRBV19|.|TRBD1
TGTGCCAGTAGTATATCAGCCCGGACAGGGGTCTCCGAGCAGTACTTC
CASSISARTGVSEQYF
>TRBJ2-7|TRBV16|.|TRBD1
TGTGCCAGCAGCCGACAGGGCGGCTACGAGCAGTACTTC
CASSRQGGYEQYF
>TRBJ2-6|TRBV6-2/TRBV6-3|.|.
TGTGCCAGCAGTTACCAGTGGGCCAACGTCCTGACTTTC
CASSYQWANVLTF
>TRBJ1-2|TRBV6-5|few|TRBD1
TGTGCCAGCAGGCCGCCGGGACAGTTTTATGGCTACACCTTC
CASRPPGQFYGYTF
>TRBJ2-2|TRBV7-9|.|.
TGTGCCAGCAGCTTCGAGAGGAGAGGGGAGCTGTTTTTT
CASSFERRGELFF
>TRBJ1-2|TRBV15|few|.
TGTGCCACCAGCAGAGATTCGCAGGGCAGCTATGGCTACACCTTC
CATSRDSQGSYGYTF
>TRBJ2-7|TRBV30|.|.
TGTGCCTGGCGCTACGGGGGTCTCACAAGGTTC
CAWRYGGLTRF
>TRBJ1-6|TRBV2|.|.
TGTGCCAGCAATCGCGAGGGGGCCCTCCACTTT
CASNREGALHF
>TRBJ1-5|TRBV6-2/TRBV6-3|.|.
TGTGCCAGCAGCCAAACAGGGCGAGGGAGCAATCAGCCCCAGCATTTT
CASSQTGRGSNQPQHF
>TRBJ2-1|TRBV3-1/TRBV3-2|.|.
TGTGCCAGCAGCCAAGAGCTAAGAAGTCCGCAGTTCTTC
CASSQELRSPQFF